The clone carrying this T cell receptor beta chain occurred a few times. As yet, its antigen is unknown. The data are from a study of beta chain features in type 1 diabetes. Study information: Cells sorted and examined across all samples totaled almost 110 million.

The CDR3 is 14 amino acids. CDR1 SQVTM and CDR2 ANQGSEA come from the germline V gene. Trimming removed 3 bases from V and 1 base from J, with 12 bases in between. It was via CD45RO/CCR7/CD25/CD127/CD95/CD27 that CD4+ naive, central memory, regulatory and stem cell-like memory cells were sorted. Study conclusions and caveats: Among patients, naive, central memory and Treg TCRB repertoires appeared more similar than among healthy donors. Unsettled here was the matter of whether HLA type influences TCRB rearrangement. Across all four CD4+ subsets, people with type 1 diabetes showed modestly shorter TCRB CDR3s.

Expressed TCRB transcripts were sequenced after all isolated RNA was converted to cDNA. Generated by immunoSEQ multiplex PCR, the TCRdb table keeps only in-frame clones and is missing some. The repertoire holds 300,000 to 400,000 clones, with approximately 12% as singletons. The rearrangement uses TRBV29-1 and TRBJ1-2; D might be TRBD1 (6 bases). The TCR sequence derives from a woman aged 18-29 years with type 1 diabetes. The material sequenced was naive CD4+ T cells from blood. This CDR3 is CSVEIQGLNYGYTF. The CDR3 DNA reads TGCAGCGTTGAGATCCAGGGGCTTAACTATGGCTACACCTTC.